This TCR beta chain appears in the sequencing data of a study of cytomegalovirus exposure and HLA in healthy donors. Study results and limitations: Relative to the approximately 700-donor mean, N-insertions were reportedly fewer in an Asian-associated ancestry cluster in a later analysis. A later look showed TCR association rates differing by HLA locus, highest for DRB1 and lowest for HLA-C.

Points on this clone: As yet, its antigen is unknown.

60 Vbeta and 13 Jbeta primers were used in PCR. Libraries were prepared by immunoSEQ multiplex PCR; TCRdb keeps only in-frame clonotypes and omits some of them. Here the sample spans about 270,000 clones, just over 70% being singletons. CDR1 LNHDA and CDR2 SQIVND come from the germline V gene (reference sequence). V shed 11 bases and J shed 1 base, with 14 bases lying between them. This CDR3 comprises 13 residues. The sequenced sample was PBMCs. The chain joins TRBV19 to TRBJ1-1, with a weak D call TRBD1 (6 bases). The clonotype originates from a female donor in good health and CMV-seronegative. CDR3 nucleotides: TGTGCCGCCGGGACACCGAAGAACACTGAAGCTTTCTTT. The encoded protein is CAAGTPKNTEAFF.